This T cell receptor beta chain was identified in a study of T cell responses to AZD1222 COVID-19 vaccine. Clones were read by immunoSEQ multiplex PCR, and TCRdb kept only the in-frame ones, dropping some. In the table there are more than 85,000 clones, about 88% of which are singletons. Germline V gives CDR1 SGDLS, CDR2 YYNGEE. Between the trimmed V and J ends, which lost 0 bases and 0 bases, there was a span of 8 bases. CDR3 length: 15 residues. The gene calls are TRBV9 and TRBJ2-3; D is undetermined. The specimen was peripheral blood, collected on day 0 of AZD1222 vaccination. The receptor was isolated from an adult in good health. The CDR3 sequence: CASSVAITSTDTQYF. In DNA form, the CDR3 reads TGTGCCAGCAGCGTAGCGATTACTAGCACAGATACGCAGTATTTT.